What follows is one T cell receptor (beta chain) and its context. The protocol was immunoSEQ multiplex PCR, while the TCRdb copy is restricted to in-frame clones and leaves out a portion. The sample includes around 80,000 clones, 85% of them seen just once. The record originates from a study of OX40 agonist ivuxolimab in advanced cancers. V lost 7 bases to trimming and J lost 4 bases, with 11 bases between them. The CDR3 consists of 13 residues. CDR1 MNHNS and CDR2 SASEGT come from the germline V gene. V usage is TRBV6-1 and J usage is TRBJ1-5; D is possibly TRBD1 (6 bases). The clonotype originates from an adult with an advanced solid tumor such as melanoma, head and neck, liver or kidney cancer. The sample in question was CD4+ or CD8+ T cells sorted from blood, obtained in a trial of the OX40 agonist ivuxolimab. For the CDR3, the DNA is TGTGCCAGCACCCCCAGGGGAAATCAGCCCCAGCATTTT. Its protein product is CASTPRGNQPQHF.